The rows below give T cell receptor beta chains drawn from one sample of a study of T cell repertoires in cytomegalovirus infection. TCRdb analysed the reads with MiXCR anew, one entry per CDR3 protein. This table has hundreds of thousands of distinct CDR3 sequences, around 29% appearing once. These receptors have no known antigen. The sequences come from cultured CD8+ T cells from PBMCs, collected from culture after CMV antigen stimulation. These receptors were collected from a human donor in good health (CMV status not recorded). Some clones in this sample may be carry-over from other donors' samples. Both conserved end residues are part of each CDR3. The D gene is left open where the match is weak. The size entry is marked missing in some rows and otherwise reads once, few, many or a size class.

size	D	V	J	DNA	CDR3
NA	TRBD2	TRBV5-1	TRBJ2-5	TGTGCCAGCAGCCCGGCCCCTAGCGGGGTGTACCAAGAGACCCAGTACTTC	CASSPAPSGVYQETQYF
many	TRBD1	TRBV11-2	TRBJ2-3	TGTGCCAGCAGCTTAGCCCCTCTAGCGGACAGGGGAGGATCAGATACGCAGTATTTT	CASSLAPLADRGGSDTQYF
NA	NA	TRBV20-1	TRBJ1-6	TGCAGTGCCGAGGGCCCGGGTTCACCCCTCCACTTT	CSAEGPGSPLHF
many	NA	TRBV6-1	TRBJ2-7	TGTGCCAGCAGTGAAGTGAACTGGCGAAACGAGCAGTACTTC	CASSEVNWRNEQYF
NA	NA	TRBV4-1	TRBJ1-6	TGCGCCAGCAGCCTTCGGGGACCGTGGAATTCACCCCTCCACTTT	CASSLRGPWNSPLHF
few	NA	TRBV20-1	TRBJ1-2	TGCAGTGCTCTAGAGGGTAGTGCCTATGGCTACACCTTC	CSALEGSAYGYTF
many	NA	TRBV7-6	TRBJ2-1	TGTGCCAGCAGCTTCCAGTCGAATGAGCAGTTCTTC	CASSFQSNEQFF
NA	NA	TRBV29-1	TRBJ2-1	TGCAGCGTTGAAAAAGAAAGCCGGTCCTCGGGGTATGAGCAGTTCTTC	CSVEKESRSSGYEQFF
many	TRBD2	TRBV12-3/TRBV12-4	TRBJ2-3	TGTGCCAGCAGTTTTAAGATCGGGACTAGCGGGGGAGAAGGTAGCACAGATACGCAGTATTTT	CASSFKIGTSGGEGSTDTQYF
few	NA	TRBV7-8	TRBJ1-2	TGTGCCAGCAGCTTAGATCGGGAAAGCTACACCTTC	CASSLDRESYTF
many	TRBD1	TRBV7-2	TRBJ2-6	TGTGCCACCACACAGGGGGCTGGGGCCAACGTCCTGACTTTC	CATTQGAGANVLTF
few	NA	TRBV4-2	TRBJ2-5	TGTGCCAGCAGCCAAGAATTAGCGGTGGAGACCCAGTACTTC	CASSQELAVETQYF
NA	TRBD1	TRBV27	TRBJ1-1	TGTGCCAGCAGTAGACAGGGTCCAGTGGACACTGAAGCTTTCTTT	CASSRQGPVDTEAFF
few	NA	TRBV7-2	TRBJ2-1	TGTGCCAGCAGCGGAGCCTCCGAACAGGGTCCCGTTTACAATGAGCAGTTCTTC	CASSGASEQGPVYNEQFF
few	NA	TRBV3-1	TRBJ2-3	TGTGCCAGCAGCCAAGAGAGTTTCACAGATACGCAGTATTTT	CASSQESFTDTQYF
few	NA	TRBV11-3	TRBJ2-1	TGTGCCAGCAGCTTTAACGAATTCGATGAGCAGTTCTTC	CASSFNEFDEQFF
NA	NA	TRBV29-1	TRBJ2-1	TGCAGCGTGGACAATGAGCAGTTCTTC	CSVDNEQFF
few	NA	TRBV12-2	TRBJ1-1	TGTGCAAGTCGCTACCCGGACAGACTTAACACTGAAGCTTTCTTT	CASRYPDRLNTEAFF
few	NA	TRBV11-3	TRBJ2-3	TGTGCCAGCGCGGCCAGACTCACAGATACGCAGTATTTT	CASAARLTDTQYF
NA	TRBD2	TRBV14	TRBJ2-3	TGTGCCAGCAGCCTATTCCCGGGACTAGCGGGGTCGCCCACAGATACGCAGTATTTT	CASSLFPGLAGSPTDTQYF
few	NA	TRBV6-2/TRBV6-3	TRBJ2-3	TGTGCCAGCAGTGTCGGGACTCCAGATACGCAGTATTTT	CASSVGTPDTQYF
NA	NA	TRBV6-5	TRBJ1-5	TGTGCCAGCAGTTACAAGAGTAGCAATCAGCCCCAGCATTTT	CASSYKSSNQPQHF
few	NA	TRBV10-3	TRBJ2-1	TGTGCCAACGGACAGAGCTCCTACAATGAGCAGTTCTTC	CANGQSSYNEQFF
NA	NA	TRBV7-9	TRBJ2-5	TGTGCCAGCAGCTTCAGGGATGAGACCCAGTACTTC	CASSFRDETQYF
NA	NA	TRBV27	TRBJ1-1	TGTGCCAGCAACACAGGGAGCCTTAACACTGAAGCTTTCTTT	CASNTGSLNTEAFF
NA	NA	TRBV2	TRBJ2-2	TGTGCCAGCAGTGAAGGGACAACTGACACCGGGGAGCTGTTTTTT	CASSEGTTDTGELFF
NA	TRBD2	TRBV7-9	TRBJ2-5	TGTGCCAGCAGCTCTCCGGGACTAGCACCAGAGACCCAGTACTTC	CASSSPGLAPETQYF
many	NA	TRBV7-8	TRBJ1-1	TGTGCCAGCAGCTTATGGGGGCAGGGGAACACTGAAGCTTTCTTT	CASSLWGQGNTEAFF
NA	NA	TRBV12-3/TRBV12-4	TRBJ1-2	TGTGCCAGCAGTTTAACGCTCTATGGCTACACCTTC	CASSLTLYGYTF
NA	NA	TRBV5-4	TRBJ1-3	TGTGCCAGCAGCATGGGGACCCTCGGGGACTCTGGAAACACCATATATTTT	CASSMGTLGDSGNTIYF
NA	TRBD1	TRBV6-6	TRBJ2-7	TGTGCCAGCAGTTACTCAGACAGGGGGTACTACGAGCAGTACTTC	CASSYSDRGYYEQYF
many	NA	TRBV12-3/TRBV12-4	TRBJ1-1	TGTGCCAGCAGTTTAGGAGAAATGAACACTGAAGCTTTCTTT	CASSLGEMNTEAFF
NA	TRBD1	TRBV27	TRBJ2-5	TGTGCCAGCAGTGTACGGGACAGTGACCAAGAGACCCAGTACTTC	CASSVRDSDQETQYF
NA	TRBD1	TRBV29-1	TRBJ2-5	TGCAGCGTTGCTACGACAGGGGTAAAAGAGACCCAGTACTTC	CSVATTGVKETQYF
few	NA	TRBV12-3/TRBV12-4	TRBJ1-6	TGTGCCAGCAGTCCATCAGGTTCGGGGGGAATGTGGAGTTCACCCCTCCACTTT	CASSPSGSGGMWSSPLHF
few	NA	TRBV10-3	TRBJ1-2	TGTGCCATCAGTGACTATAGAGGCTACACCTTC	CAISDYRGYTF
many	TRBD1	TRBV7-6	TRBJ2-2	TGTGCCAGCAGCTTAGCGACAGGGGGTACCGGGGAGCTGTTTTTT	CASSLATGGTGELFF
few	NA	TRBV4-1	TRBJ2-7	TGCGCCAGCAGCCAAGATGAGGGGGGGTTCGAGCAGTACTTC	CASSQDEGGFEQYF
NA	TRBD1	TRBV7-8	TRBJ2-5	TGTGCCAGCAGCACCGGACAGGGTCCATGGGAGACCCAGTACTTC	CASSTGQGPWETQYF
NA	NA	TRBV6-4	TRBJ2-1	TGTGCCAGCAGTGACTCCGGCCTCTCCCTCAATGAGCAGTTCTTC	CASSDSGLSLNEQFF
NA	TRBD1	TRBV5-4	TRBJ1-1	TGTGCCAGCAGGCCGGGACAGGGGGAGACTGAAGCTTTCTTT	CASRPGQGETEAFF
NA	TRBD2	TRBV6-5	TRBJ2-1	TGTGCCAGCAGTTCCGGACTAGCGGCGATAAATGAGCAGTTCTTC	CASSSGLAAINEQFF
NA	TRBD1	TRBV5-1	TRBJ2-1	TGCGCCAGCAGCGGGGGACAGGGAAACGCCTACAATGAGCAGTTCTTC	CASSGGQGNAYNEQFF